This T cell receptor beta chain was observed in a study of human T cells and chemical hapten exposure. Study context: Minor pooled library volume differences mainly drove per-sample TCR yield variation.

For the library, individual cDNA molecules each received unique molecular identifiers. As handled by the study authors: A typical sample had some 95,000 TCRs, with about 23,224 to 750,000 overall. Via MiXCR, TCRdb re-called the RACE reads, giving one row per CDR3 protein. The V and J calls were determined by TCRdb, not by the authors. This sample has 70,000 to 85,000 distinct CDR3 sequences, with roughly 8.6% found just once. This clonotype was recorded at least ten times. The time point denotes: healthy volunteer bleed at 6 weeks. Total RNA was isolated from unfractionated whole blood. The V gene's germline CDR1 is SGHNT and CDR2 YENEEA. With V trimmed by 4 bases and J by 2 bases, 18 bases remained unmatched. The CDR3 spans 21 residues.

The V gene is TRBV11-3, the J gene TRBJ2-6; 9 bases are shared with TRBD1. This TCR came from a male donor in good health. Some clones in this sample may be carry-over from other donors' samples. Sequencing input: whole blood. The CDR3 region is CASSSSRGQGPPGTGANVLTF. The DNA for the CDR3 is TGTGCCAGCAGCTCCAGCCGCGGACAGGGGCCCCCTGGAACTGGGGCCAACGTCCTGACTTTC.